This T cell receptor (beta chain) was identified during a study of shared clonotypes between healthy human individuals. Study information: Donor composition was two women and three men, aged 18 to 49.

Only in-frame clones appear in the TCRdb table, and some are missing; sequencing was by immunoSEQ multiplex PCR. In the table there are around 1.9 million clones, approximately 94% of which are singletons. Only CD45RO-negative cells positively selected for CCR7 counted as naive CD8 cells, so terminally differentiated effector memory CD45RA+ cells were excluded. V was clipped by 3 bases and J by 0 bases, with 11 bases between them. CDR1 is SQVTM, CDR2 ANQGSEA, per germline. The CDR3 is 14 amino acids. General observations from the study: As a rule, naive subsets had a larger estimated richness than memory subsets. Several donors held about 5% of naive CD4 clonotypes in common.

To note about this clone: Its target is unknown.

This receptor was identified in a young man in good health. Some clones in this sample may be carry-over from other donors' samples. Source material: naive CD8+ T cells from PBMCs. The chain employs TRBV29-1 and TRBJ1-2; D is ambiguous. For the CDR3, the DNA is TGCAGCGTTGAGGGTGGGGTAGCTAACTATGGCTACACCTTC. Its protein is CSVEGGVANYGYTF.